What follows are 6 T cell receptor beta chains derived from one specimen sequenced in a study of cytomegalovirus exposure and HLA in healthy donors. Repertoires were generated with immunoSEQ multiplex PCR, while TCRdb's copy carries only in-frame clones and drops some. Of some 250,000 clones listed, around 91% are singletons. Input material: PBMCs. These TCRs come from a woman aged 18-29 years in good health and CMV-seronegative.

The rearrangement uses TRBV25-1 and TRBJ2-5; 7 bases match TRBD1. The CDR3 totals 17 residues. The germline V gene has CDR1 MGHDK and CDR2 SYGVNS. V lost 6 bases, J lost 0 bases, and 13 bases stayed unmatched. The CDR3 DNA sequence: TGTGCCAGCAGGTCCTCTTGGGGTACAGGGGACCAAGAGACCCAGTACTTC. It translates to CASRSSWGTGDQETQYF.

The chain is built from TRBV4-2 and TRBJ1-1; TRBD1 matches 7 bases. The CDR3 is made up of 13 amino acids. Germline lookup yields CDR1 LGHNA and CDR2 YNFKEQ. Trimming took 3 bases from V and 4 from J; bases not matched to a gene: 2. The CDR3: CASSQTGRTEAFF. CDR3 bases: TGTGCCAGCAGCCAGACAGGGCGCACTGAAGCTTTCTTT.

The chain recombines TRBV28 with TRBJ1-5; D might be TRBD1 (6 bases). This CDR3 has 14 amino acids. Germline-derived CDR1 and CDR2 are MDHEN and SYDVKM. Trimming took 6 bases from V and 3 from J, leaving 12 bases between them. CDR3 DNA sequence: TGTGCCAGCAGGGGGGACACCCTCAATCAGCCCCAGCATTTT. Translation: CASRGDTLNQPQHF.

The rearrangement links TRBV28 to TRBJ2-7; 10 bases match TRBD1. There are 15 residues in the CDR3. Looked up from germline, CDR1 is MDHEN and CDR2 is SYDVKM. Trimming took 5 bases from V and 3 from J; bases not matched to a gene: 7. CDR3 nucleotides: TGTGCCAGCAGTGACCGGGACAGGGGCTTCTACGAGCAGTACTTC. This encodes CASSDRDRGFYEQYF. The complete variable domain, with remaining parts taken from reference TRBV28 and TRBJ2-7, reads DVKVTQSSRYLVKRTGEKVFLECVQDMDHENMFWYRQDPGLGLRLIYFSYDVKMKEKGDIPEGYSVSREKKERFSLILESASTNQTSMYLCASSDRDRGFYEQYFGPGTRLTVT.

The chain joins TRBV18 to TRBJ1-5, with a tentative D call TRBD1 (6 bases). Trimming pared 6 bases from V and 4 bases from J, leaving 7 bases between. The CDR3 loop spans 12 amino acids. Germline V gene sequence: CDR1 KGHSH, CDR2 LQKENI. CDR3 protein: CASSTGNQPQHF. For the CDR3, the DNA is TGTGCCAGCTCTACAGGGAATCAGCCCCAGCATTTT.

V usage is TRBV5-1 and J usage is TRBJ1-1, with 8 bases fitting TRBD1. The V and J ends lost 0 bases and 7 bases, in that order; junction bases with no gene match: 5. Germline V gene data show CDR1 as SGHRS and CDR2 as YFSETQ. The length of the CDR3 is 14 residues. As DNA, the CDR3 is TGCGCCAGCAGCTTGGTTCAGGGGGCAAGTGAAGCTTTCTTT. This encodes CASSLVQGASEAFF.